A selection of T cell receptor beta chains follows, all from one sample in a study of vaccination and CD4 T cells after COVID-19. Via MiXCR, TCRdb re-called the PCR reads, giving one row per CDR3 protein. The sample lists approximately 12,000 distinct CDR3 sequences, about 50% occurring once. These TCRs are of unknown antigen specificity. Material: CD4+ T cells from blood, cultured in vitro. Every receptor here comes from a human donor who had recovered from COVID-19. CDR3s include the opening cysteine and the closing phenylalanine or tryptophan. D genes are given only for firm matches. Only part of the rows carry a size: once, few, many, or a class if the clone is expanded.

j_call,v_call,d_call,clone_size,cdr3_aa,cdr3_nt
TRBJ2-3,TRBV19,NA,few,CASSRSSTDTQYF,TGTGCCAGTAGTAGAAGCTCCACAGATACGCAGTATTTT
TRBJ2-7,TRBV5-1,TRBD1,NA,CASSLGDRSLSYEQYF,TGCGCCAGCAGCTTGGGGGACAGGAGCCTCTCCTACGAGCAGTACTTC
TRBJ1-5,TRBV30,NA,NA,CAWSPGQGGQPQHF,TGTGCCTGGAGCCCCGGGCAGGGAGGTCAGCCCCAGCATTTT
TRBJ2-6,TRBV6-2/TRBV6-3,NA,NA,CASSPPGVLSGANVLTF,TGTGCCAGCAGCCCACCAGGGGTTCTCTCTGGGGCCAACGTCCTGACTTTC
TRBJ2-7,TRBV5-4,TRBD1,NA,CASSMRTGVGEQYF,TGTGCCAGCAGCATGCGGACAGGGGTGGGCGAGCAGTACTTC
TRBJ1-5,TRBV12-3/TRBV12-4,TRBD1,NA,CASSSSLQGGQPQHF,TGTGCCAGCAGTTCTTCTCTACAAGGGGGCCAGCCCCAGCATTTT
TRBJ2-1,TRBV7-6,TRBD2,NA,CASSYNPGLGGYNEQFF,TGTGCCAGCAGCTACAACCCGGGACTAGGGGGCTACAATGAGCAGTTCTTC
TRBJ2-1,TRBV10-3,NA,NA,CAIRGGAYNEQFF,TGTGCCATCAGGGGGGGGGCGTACAATGAGCAGTTCTTC
TRBJ2-3,TRBV20-1,TRBD1,NA,CSAGDRGGRRDTQYF,TGCAGTGCTGGGGACAGGGGGGGACGAAGGGATACGCAGTATTTT
TRBJ2-5,TRBV11-2,NA,few,CASSLVGIRETQYF,TGTGCCAGCAGCTTAGTAGGGATAAGGGAGACCCAGTACTTC
TRBJ2-2,TRBV27,NA,NA,CASSLRPRLLNTGELFF,TGTGCCAGCAGTTTACGTCCCAGGCTTTTGAACACCGGGGAGCTGTTTTTT
TRBJ2-1,TRBV7-9,NA,NA,CASSLGRAAADEQFF,TGTGCCAGCAGCTTAGGGAGGGCCGCGGCGGATGAGCAGTTCTTC
TRBJ1-6,TRBV20-1,NA,few,CSARVRPDSSYNSPLHF,TGCAGTGCTAGAGTTCGGCCGGACAGCTCCTATAATTCACCCCTCCACTTT
TRBJ2-5,TRBV7-2,TRBD2,few,CASSLRTSNTETQYF,TGTGCCAGCAGCCTCCGGACTAGCAATACAGAGACCCAGTACTTC
TRBJ1-3,TRBV7-2,NA,NA,CASSLESGVGNTIYF,TGTGCCAGCAGCTTAGAATCGGGGGTAGGAAACACCATATATTTT
TRBJ1-6,TRBV6-1,TRBD1,NA,CASSPLAGGPSPLHF,TGTGCCAGCAGTCCGTTAGCAGGGGGTCCGTCACCCCTCCACTTT
TRBJ2-3,TRBV2,TRBD2,NA,CASRTGASGPTSTDTQYF,TGTGCCAGCCGTACCGGGGCTAGCGGGCCGACTAGCACAGATACGCAGTATTTT
TRBJ1-4,TRBV7-9,NA,few,CASSLESGRTNEKLFF,TGTGCCAGCAGCTTAGAGTCGGGCAGAACTAATGAAAAACTGTTTTTT
TRBJ1-1,TRBV19,NA,few,CASSGEGVTEAFF,TGTGCCAGTTCCGGCGAAGGGGTGACTGAAGCTTTCTTT
TRBJ2-7,TRBV7-8,TRBD2,NA,CASSLELAGGYEQYF,TGTGCCAGCAGCTTAGAGCTAGCGGGAGGCTACGAGCAGTACTTC
TRBJ1-3,TRBV27,NA,NA,CASRPGTAGNTIYF,TGTGCCAGCCGACCCGGGACGGCTGGAAACACCATATATTTT
TRBJ1-1,TRBV20-1,NA,NA,CSASIPGLGTEAFF,TGCAGTGCTAGTATCCCAGGGCTGGGGACTGAAGCTTTCTTT
TRBJ1-2,TRBV10-3,NA,NA,CAISEMTAYGYTF,TGTGCCATCAGTGAAATGACGGCCTATGGCTACACCTTC
TRBJ1-6,TRBV27,NA,NA,CASSLRSKGVVNSPLHF,TGTGCCAGCAGTTTACGGTCTAAAGGGGTGGTTAATTCACCCCTCCACTTT
TRBJ2-1,TRBV5-1,NA,few,CASSLGGSSSYNEQFF,TGCGCCAGCAGCTTGGGCGGCAGCAGCTCCTACAATGAGCAGTTCTTC
TRBJ2-1,TRBV10-3,NA,NA,CAIMGSGTAEQFF,TGTGCCATCATGGGGTCTGGGACCGCTGAGCAGTTCTTC
TRBJ1-5,TRBV12-3/TRBV12-4,NA,NA,CASSSSGLIGEPQHF,TGTGCCAGCAGCTCTAGCGGGCTCATCGGAGAGCCCCAGCATTTT
TRBJ2-5,TRBV5-4,NA,NA,CASSLAGIETQYF,TGTGCCAGCAGCTTGGCAGGGATAGAGACCCAGTACTTC
TRBJ1-1,TRBV21-1,NA,NA,CASSKPGPPKTEAFF,TGTGCCAGCAGCAAACCGGGGCCCCCCAAAACTGAAGCTTTCTTT
TRBJ1-1,TRBV6-1,TRBD1,NA,CASSRRGRGGNTEAFF,TGTGCCAGCAGCCGCAGGGGGAGGGGCGGAAACACTGAAGCTTTCTTT
TRBJ2-4,TRBV12-3/TRBV12-4,TRBD2,NA,CASTHYLAGGGNIQYF,TGTGCCAGTACCCACTACCTAGCGGGAGGGGGAAACATTCAGTACTTC
TRBJ2-7,TRBV5-1,NA,few,CASSLTGPYEQYF,TGCGCCAGCAGCTTAACTGGTCCCTACGAGCAGTACTTC
TRBJ1-3,TRBV20-1,TRBD1,NA,CSANAGTGSGNTIYF,TGCAGTGCCAACGCCGGGACAGGCTCTGGAAACACCATATATTTT
TRBJ1-1,TRBV18,TRBD1,NA,CASSPGQDTEAFF,TGTGCCAGCTCACCCGGACAGGACACTGAAGCTTTCTTT
TRBJ2-3,TRBV13,NA,NA,CASSPSDGPETQYF,TGTGCCAGCAGCCCCTCCGATGGCCCCGAGACGCAGTATTTT
TRBJ2-7,TRBV20-1,NA,few,CRVAGKPYEQYF,TGCAGGGTCGCCGGTAAGCCCTACGAGCAGTACTTC
TRBJ2-3,TRBV20-1,NA,NA,CSWLGRPYSTDTQYF,TGCAGCTGGTTGGGTCGGCCTTATAGCACAGATACGCAGTATTTT
TRBJ1-5,TRBV28,NA,few,CASSSNLQGQPQHF,TGTGCCAGCAGTTCCAATTTACAGGGCCAGCCCCAGCATTTT
TRBJ2-7,TRBV20-1,TRBD1,NA,CSARKSGQGDPYEQYF,TGCAGTGCTAGAAAGTCTGGACAGGGGGATCCCTACGAGCAGTACTTC
TRBJ1-1,TRBV7-8,NA,NA,CASSLARGQNTEAFF,TGTGCCAGCAGCTTAGCGCGCGGACAGAACACTGAAGCTTTCTTT
TRBJ2-7,TRBV28,TRBD1,NA,CASRGSGTDSYEQYF,TGTGCCAGCAGGGGCTCCGGGACAGACTCCTACGAGCAGTACTTC
TRBJ2-2,TRBV6-1,TRBD2,NA,CASSPYFGTISTGELFF,TGTGCCAGCAGTCCCTACTTTGGGACTATCTCCACCGGGGAGCTGTTTTTT
TRBJ2-2,TRBV11-2,NA,NA,CASSLDRSTGELFF,TGTGCCAGCAGCTTAGATAGGAGCACCGGGGAGCTGTTTTTT
TRBJ2-7,TRBV15,TRBD2,few,CATSRDDLGLAGSYEQYF,TGTGCCACCAGCAGAGATGATTTGGGACTAGCGGGTTCCTACGAGCAGTACTTC
TRBJ2-5,TRBV20-1,TRBD1,few,CSASGQGQRVVETQYF,TGCAGTGCTTCGGGACAGGGTCAGCGGGTGGTAGAGACCCAGTACTTC
TRBJ2-3,TRBV7-2,NA,few,CASSLVLAGVDTQYF,TGTGCCAGCAGCTTAGTACTAGCCGGGGTAGATACGCAGTATTTT